This is a list of T cell receptor beta chains from one sample in a study of blood T cell repertoires in COVID-19. TCRdb's table, derived via immunoSEQ multiplex PCR, lists solely in-frame clones and lacks some. The table includes about 170,000 clones, around 83% detected once. Sequenced input: peripheral blood. The source is a woman in her seventies who had recovered from COVID-19. Both conserved end residues are part of each CDR3. D genes are given only for firm matches. Some rows have no size entry. The others give once, few or many, or a class for an expanded clone.

D,J,V,size,CDR3,DNA
-,TRBJ1-1,TRBV9,once,CASTPDGQTNTEAFF,TGTGCCAGCACTCCAGATGGACAGACAAACACTGAAGCTTTCTTT
-,TRBJ2-7,TRBV4-1,-,CASSQVTPSSYEQYF,TGCGCCAGCAGCCAAGTGACACCCAGCTCCTACGAGCAGTACTTC
-,TRBJ2-2,TRBV11-3,-,CASTPGGWEGTGELFF,TGTGCCAGCACCCCAGGGGGCTGGGAGGGCACCGGGGAGCTGTTTTTT
-,TRBJ1-6,TRBV6-9,-,CARGGNVQNSPLHF,TGTGCCCGGGGGGGGAACGTCCAGAATTCACCCCTCCACTTT
TRBD1,TRBJ1-4,TRBV4-1,-,CASSQGWGRGEHEKLFF,TGCGCCAGCAGCCAAGGTTGGGGCAGGGGGGAACATGAAAAACTGTTTTTT
TRBD1,TRBJ1-5,TRBV18,-,CASSPRGQGDQPQHF,TGTGCCAGCTCCCCAAGGGGACAGGGTGATCAGCCCCAGCATTTT
TRBD1,TRBJ1-1,TRBV3-1/TRBV3-2,-,CASSRQGGSEAFF,TGTGCCAGCAGCCGACAGGGCGGGTCTGAAGCTTTCTTT
TRBD1,TRBJ1-1,TRBV10-3,-,CAISDRVGTEAFF,TGTGCCATCAGCGACAGGGTGGGCACTGAAGCTTTCTTT
-,TRBJ1-5,TRBV7-2,-,CASSPRGPSNQPQHF,TGTGCCAGCAGCCCCAGAGGGCCTAGCAATCAGCCCCAGCATTTT
-,TRBJ2-7,TRBV7-6,-,CASTPEPQGGVGEQYF,TGTGCCAGCACCCCGGAACCACAGGGAGGGGTGGGGGAGCAGTACTTC
TRBD1,TRBJ2-1,TRBV7-9,-,CASTRDSYNEQFF,TGTGCCAGCACCCGGGACAGCTACAATGAGCAGTTCTTC
TRBD2,TRBJ2-7,TRBV18,once,CASSPVGGGLYEQYF,TGTGCCAGCTCCCCCGTGGGCGGGGGGCTTTACGAGCAGTACTTC
-,TRBJ1-1,TRBV20-1,-,CSASPPGRMNTEAFF,TGCAGTGCTAGTCCACCAGGGCGAATGAACACTGAAGCTTTCTTT
TRBD1,TRBJ1-2,TRBV7-2,-,CASSPRPPGQGLRGYTF,TGTGCCAGCAGCCCGCGCCCGCCGGGACAGGGATTGCGGGGCTACACCTTC
-,TRBJ2-6,TRBV7-2,-,CASSLGGAGANVLTF,TGTGCCAGCAGCTTAGGGGGGGCTGGGGCCAACGTCCTGACTTTC
TRBD1,TRBJ2-7,TRBV2,few,CASSEAPGRGPTALDF,TGTGCCAGCAGTGAAGCGCCGGGCAGGGGGCCAACCGCCCTCGACTTC
TRBD2,TRBJ2-3,TRBV5-1,-,CASRGLAGLTDTQYF,TGCGCCAGCAGGGGGCTAGCGGGGCTCACAGATACGCAGTATTTT
TRBD2,TRBJ2-3,TRBV18,-,CASSPRLAGPPSTDTQYF,TGTGCCAGCTCACCCCGACTAGCGGGACCACCTAGCACAGATACGCAGTATTTT
-,TRBJ2-7,TRBV5-1,-,CASSRRPGESYEQYF,TGCGCCAGCAGCAGACGCCCGGGAGAAAGCTACGAGCAGTACTTC
TRBD1,TRBJ1-1,TRBV30,medium-sized,CAWSRDRGTEAFF,TGTGCCTGGAGCCGGGACAGGGGGACTGAAGCTTTCTTT
TRBD1,TRBJ1-1,TRBV6-6,-,CASSSTGAGNTEAFF,TGTGCCAGCAGTTCCACAGGGGCGGGGAACACTGAAGCTTTCTTT
-,TRBJ2-3,TRBV29-1,-,CSVEGGPGGGVTDTQYF,TGCAGCGTTGAAGGGGGGCCAGGAGGGGGCGTCACAGATACGCAGTATTTT
-,TRBJ1-5,TRBV2,-,CASSPDPGRDQPQHF,TGTGCCAGCAGCCCCGACCCCGGGCGGGATCAGCCCCAGCATTTT
-,TRBJ2-7,TRBV15,-,CATSRGPRGRPLSSYEQYF,TGTGCCACCAGCAGAGGGCCCCGGGGGAGGCCGCTGAGCTCCTACGAGCAGTACTTC
-,TRBJ1-2,TRBV7-2,-,CASSLVGSNSNGYTF,TGTGCCAGCAGCTTAGTTGGGTCCAACAGCAATGGCTACACCTTC
TRBD2,TRBJ2-1,TRBV10-3,-,CAIRTTSGGAGSYNEQFF,TGTGCCATCAGGACCACTAGCGGGGGTGCGGGCTCCTACAATGAGCAGTTCTTC
TRBD2,TRBJ2-5,TRBV5-1,once,CASSHGLAGKETQYF,TGCGCCAGCAGCCACGGACTAGCGGGGAAAGAGACCCAGTACTTC
-,TRBJ1-2,TRBV4-2,once,CASSPQRAITNYGYTF,TGTGCCAGCAGCCCGCAGAGGGCGATAACTAACTATGGCTACACCTTC
-,TRBJ2-2,TRBV30,-,CAWSEGQHTGELFF,TGTGCCTGGAGTGAAGGACAGCACACCGGGGAGCTGTTTTTT
-,TRBJ1-4,TRBV3-1/TRBV3-2,-,CASSQDRRSEKLFF,TGTGCCAGCAGCCAAGATCGGAGGTCTGAAAAACTGTTTTTT
TRBD2,TRBJ2-2,TRBV30,-,CAGQTSGSFGGELFF,TGTGCCGGACAAACTAGCGGCTCCTTCGGAGGGGAGCTGTTTTTT
TRBD2,TRBJ2-2,TRBV27,-,CASRPPGGGPTSPELFF,TGTGCCAGCAGGCCCCCCGGCGGCGGCCCGACTAGCCCCGAGCTGTTTTTT
-,TRBJ2-3,TRBV14,-,CASSYTDTQYF,TGTGCCAGCAGCTACACAGATACGCAGTATTTT